The 20 T cell receptor beta chains below were found in one sample sequenced in a study of B cell selection in AIRE deficiency. Profiling relied on immunoSEQ multiplex PCR, and the TCRdb table lists in-frame clones only, not all of them. The sample holds about 25,000 clones; about 95% are singletons and the top ten take over 0.2%. Conventional CD4 T cells were sorted as CD4+CD127+ cells. Sequencing used CD4+CD127+ conventional T cells sorted from PBMCs. All receptors come from a human donor in good health.

V gene TRBV19 combines with J gene TRBJ1-3; D gene ambiguous. The V end lost 7 bases, the J end lost 0 bases, and 13 bases lay between the germline ends. The CDR3 runs 15 residues. The germline gives CDR1 LNHDA, CDR2 SQIVND (reference sequence). The CDR3 DNA sequence: TGTGCCAGTACCGACCGACCTAGCTCTGGAAACACCATATATTTT. Translation: CASTDRPSSGNTIYF.

CDR3 residues: CASSSQETQYF. In nucleotides, the CDR3 is TGCGCCAGCAGCAGCCAAGAGACCCAGTACTTC. The chain has TRBV5-1 and TRBJ2-5; no clear D. Germline V CDR1 and CDR2: SGHRS, YFSETQ. The V gene lost 4 bases and the J gene lost 1 base, with 2 bases spanning the gap. The CDR3 length is 11 residues.

The CDR3 loop reads CASSYWPDPYGYTF. The CDR3 nucleotides are TGTGCCAGCAGTTATTGGCCGGACCCCTATGGCTACACCTTC. This chain uses TRBV6-9 with TRBJ1-2; D not certain. Trimming cost V 1 base and J 4 bases, with 10 bases left between them. The CDR3 runs 14 residues. The V gene's germline CDR1 is MNHGY and CDR2 SVAAGI.

The rearrangement uses TRBV18 and TRBJ1-1; D may be TRBD1 (6 bases). Trimming took off 6 bases at V and 1 base at J, with 12 bases between the two ends. The CDR3 spans 14 residues. Germline V gene data show CDR1 as KGHSH and CDR2 as LQKENI. The DNA for the CDR3 is TGTGCCAGCTCCCGCCAGGGGCCGAACACTGAAGCTTTCTTT. Protein sequence: CASSRQGPNTEAFF.

The chain has TRBV18 and TRBJ1-1; TRBD1 is a possible D gene (6 bases). Germline CDR1 and CDR2: KGHSH and LQKENI. Between the trimmed V and J ends, which lost 6 bases and 0 bases, there was a span of 17 bases. The CDR3 length is 16 residues. DNA of the CDR3: TGTGCCAGCTCCGGACTGGGGGCGGGGTTGAACACTGAAGCTTTCTTT. Translation gives CASSGLGAGLNTEAFF.

This clone was seen more than once but under ten times. The junction does not match germline at one end; this may be a read error. The chain combines TRBV6-1 with TRBJ2-7, with D tentatively TRBD1 (5 bases). Germline V CDR1 and CDR2: MNHNS, SASEGT. The CDR3 contains 11 residues. The CDR3 sequence is CITRVVDEQYF. CDR3 in DNA: TGCATCACCAGGGTCGTAGACGAGCAGTACTTC.

The chain couples TRBV6-6 to TRBJ1-2; TRBD1 agrees at 10 bases. There are 15 residues in the CDR3. The germline V gene encodes CDR1 MNHNY and CDR2 SVGAGI (reference sequence). J was trimmed by 3 bases and V by 0 bases; bases with no gene match: 1. CDR3 nucleotide sequence: TGTGCCAGCAGTTACTCGGGACAGGGGTACTATGGCTACACCTTC. It specifies CASSYSGQGYYGYTF.

This clone was detected only once. This chain connects TRBV19 to TRBJ1-5; D unresolved. V lost 6 bases and J lost 4, with 13 bases in between. Germline V gene data show CDR1 as LNHDA and CDR2 as SQIVND (reference sequence). The CDR3 sequence is 14 residues long. The CDR3 here is CASRSGARNQPQHF. DNA for the CDR3: TGTGCCAGTAGATCAGGAGCACGGAATCAGCCCCAGCATTTT. Filled out from reference TRBV19 and TRBJ1-5, the complete variable domain reads DGGITQSPKYLFRKEGQNVTLSCEQNLNHDAMYWYRQDPGQGLRLIYYSQIVNDFQKGDIAEGYSVSREKKESFPLTVTSAQKNPTAFYLCASRSGARNQPQHFGDGTRLSIL.

The chain has TRBV19 and TRBJ2-1, with 9 nucleotides matching TRBD2. This CDR3 is built from 15 residues. J was trimmed by 4 bases and V by 6 bases; bases with no gene match: 7. Per germline, CDR1 LNHDA and CDR2 SQIVND (reference sequence). The CDR3 loop reads CASSPQRGDYNEQFF. CDR3 DNA sequence: TGTGCCAGTAGCCCACAGCGGGGGGATTACAATGAGCAGTTCTTC.

This clone was seen a few times. The chain has TRBV27 and TRBJ2-7, with 7 bases aligning to TRBD1. The V segment lost 6 bases and the J segment 3 bases; nucleotides outside the gene matches: 5. The CDR3 sequence is 13 residues long. The germline V gene encodes CDR1 MNHEY and CDR2 SMNVEV (reference sequence). In DNA, the CDR3 is TGTGCCAGCAGGAGGGACAGTTACTACGAGCAGTACTTC. Amino acid sequence: CASRRDSYYEQYF.

A single count supports this clone. The V gene is TRBV5-1, the J gene TRBJ2-7, with D tentatively TRBD2 (5 bases). The length of the CDR3 is 14 residues. V was cut by 2 bases and J by 6 bases, with 15 bases left in between. Looked up from germline, CDR1 is SGHRS and CDR2 is YFSETQ. The CDR3 loop is CASSLTDLGGEQYF. For the CDR3, the DNA is TGCGCCAGCAGCTTAACAGATTTAGGAGGCGAGCAGTACTTC.

The gene calls are TRBV5-5 and TRBJ1-1; D call uncertain. V was cut by 0 bases and J by 1 base, with 10 bases left in between. In germline, CDR1 is SGHKS, CDR2 YYEKEE (reference sequence). The CDR3 is 15 amino acids. The CDR3 reads CASSLVRQKNTEAFF. CDR3 bases: TGTGCCAGCAGCTTGGTGCGGCAGAAGAACACTGAAGCTTTCTTT.

The chain carries TRBV29-1 and TRBJ1-2, with 10 bases lining up with TRBD1. Germline V lookup: CDR1 SQVTM, CDR2 ANQGSEA. The V segment lost 1 base and the J segment 5 bases; nucleotides outside the gene matches: 7. This CDR3 has 15 residues. CDR3 in amino acids: CSVEGQGQGIYGYTF. The DNA of the CDR3 is TGCAGCGTTGAAGGTCAGGGACAGGGGATTTATGGCTACACCTTC.

The chain recombines TRBV9 with TRBJ1-3; no firm D call. Germline lookup yields CDR1 SGDLS and CDR2 YYNGEE. This CDR3 is 13 amino acids long. V shed 0 bases and J shed 7 bases, with 8 bases lying between them. CDR3 sequence reads: CASSVGGLNTIYF. CDR3 coding DNA: TGTGCCAGCAGCGTAGGGGGTTTGAACACCATATATTTT.

The chain is built from TRBV29-1 and TRBJ2-5; maybe TRBD1 (6 bases). The CDR3 runs to 12 residues. From germline, CDR1 is SQVTM and CDR2 ANQGSEA. V was trimmed by 7 bases and J by 2 bases, leaving 11 bases between them. The CDR3 here is CSGGRVQETQYF. CDR3 sequence (DNA): TGCAGCGGGGGGCGGGTTCAAGAGACCCAGTACTTC.

The gene calls are TRBV11-2 and TRBJ2-1; maybe TRBD1 (6 bases). The CDR3 totals 13 residues. V lost 0 bases and J lost 9, with 9 bases in between. Germline assignment: CDR1 SGHAT and CDR2 FQNNGV. In DNA, the CDR3 is TGTGCCAGCAGCTTAGAGAGGGGGAGTGAGCAGTTCTTC. Residues: CASSLERGSEQFF. Looking up the rest from reference TRBV11-2 and TRBJ2-1 gives the full variable domain: EAGVAQSPRYKIIEKRQSVAFWCNPISGHATLYWYQQILGQGPKLLIQFQNNGVVDDSQLPKDRFSAERLKGVDSTLKIQPAKLEDSAVYLCASSLERGSEQFFGPGTRLTVL.

This clone was observed a single time. The rearrangement uses TRBV5-6 and TRBJ2-5; 15 nucleotides agree with TRBD2. V lost 0 bases and J lost 5; bases outside the gene matches: 11. The CDR3 has 19 residues. CDR1 is SGHDT and CDR2 is YYEEEE in the germline V gene. CDR3 bases: TGTGCCAGCAGCTTGGGAGGACTAGCGGGGGGGCCGAGGCGGGAGACCCAGTACTTC. It encodes CASSLGGLAGGPRRETQYF.

This chain connects TRBV6-1 to TRBJ1-3; 7 bases match TRBD1. J lost 0 bases, V lost 8 bases, and 7 bases had no gene match. The CDR3 spans 15 residues. Germline loops: CDR1 MNHNS, CDR2 SASEGT. The chain's CDR3 is CASGGGTVSGNTIYF. CDR3 DNA: TGTGCCAGCGGGGGGGGGACAGTCTCTGGAAACACCATATATTTT.

The chain couples TRBV28 to TRBJ2-3; D perhaps matches TRBD1 (5 bases). Trimming stripped 4 bases from V and 0 bases from J, with 11 bases between. The germline V gene encodes CDR1 MDHEN and CDR2 SYDVKM. The CDR3 totals 15 residues. DNA of the CDR3: TGTGCCAGCAGTTCCCCCAGGGCAAGCACAGATACGCAGTATTTT. This sequence encodes CASSSPRASTDTQYF.

The chain couples TRBV19 to TRBJ1-6; D is ambiguous. Germline values: CDR1 LNHDA, CDR2 SQIVND (reference sequence). Trimming removed 0 bases from V and 10 bases from J, with 7 bases in between. The CDR3 contains 13 residues. The CDR3 nucleotides read TGTGCCAGTAGTATAGATCGGGAGTCACCCCTCCACTTT. It yields the protein CASSIDRESPLHF.